This T cell receptor beta chain came from a study of T-cell memory formation after mild COVID-19. General study findings and limits: Clonal second-wave expansions that peaked on day 37 had unconfirmed SARS-CoV-2 specificity.

A 5'RACE reaction primed in the constant segment made cDNA libraries of TCR alpha and TCR beta, and these carried sample barcodes and UMIs. In TCRdb, the 5' RACE reads were re-called with MiXCR into one record per CDR3 protein. Of 350,000 to 400,000 distinct CDR3 sequences in the sample, around 21% were seen once. J lost 8 bases, V lost 3 bases, and 9 bases had no gene match. There are 15 residues in the CDR3. Germline lookup yields CDR1 LNHNV and CDR2 YYDKDF (reference sequence). Note on this clonotype: Antigen specificity is unknown.

The rearrangement joins TRBV15 to TRBJ1-4; 7 positions agree with TRBD1. The source material was PBMCs or a T cell subset sorted from them (not recorded which). The clonotype comes from an adult woman who had mild COVID-19 (a few samples of this study predate the infection). Cell type and time point are not known. The CDR3 DNA follows: TGTGCCACCAGCAGGGGAGGGGGCGACGACGAAAAACTGTTTTTT. As protein: CATSRGGGDDEKLFF.